This T cell receptor beta chain was identified in a study of cytomegalovirus exposure and HLA in healthy donors. It was with 60 Vbeta and 13 Jbeta primers that the PCR ran. The assay was immunoSEQ multiplex PCR, and TCRdb's table has in-frame clones only and misses some. The table lists some 150,000 clones, approximately 80% of them singletons, with roughly 4.8% in the top ten. Germline V gene lookup returns CDR1 GTSNPN and CDR2 SVGIG (reference sequence). The CDR3 totals 15 residues. Trimming stripped 2 bases from V and 1 base from J, with 11 bases between. This clonotype originated in a woman between 45 and 60 years old in good health and CMV-seropositive. Sequenced material: PBMCs. J is TRBJ2-2 and V is TRBV30; TRBD1 might be the D (6 bases). The CDR3 DNA is TGTGCCTGGAGTACCGGGACACTGAACACCGGGGAGCTGTTTTTT. Translation: CAWSTGTLNTGELFF.